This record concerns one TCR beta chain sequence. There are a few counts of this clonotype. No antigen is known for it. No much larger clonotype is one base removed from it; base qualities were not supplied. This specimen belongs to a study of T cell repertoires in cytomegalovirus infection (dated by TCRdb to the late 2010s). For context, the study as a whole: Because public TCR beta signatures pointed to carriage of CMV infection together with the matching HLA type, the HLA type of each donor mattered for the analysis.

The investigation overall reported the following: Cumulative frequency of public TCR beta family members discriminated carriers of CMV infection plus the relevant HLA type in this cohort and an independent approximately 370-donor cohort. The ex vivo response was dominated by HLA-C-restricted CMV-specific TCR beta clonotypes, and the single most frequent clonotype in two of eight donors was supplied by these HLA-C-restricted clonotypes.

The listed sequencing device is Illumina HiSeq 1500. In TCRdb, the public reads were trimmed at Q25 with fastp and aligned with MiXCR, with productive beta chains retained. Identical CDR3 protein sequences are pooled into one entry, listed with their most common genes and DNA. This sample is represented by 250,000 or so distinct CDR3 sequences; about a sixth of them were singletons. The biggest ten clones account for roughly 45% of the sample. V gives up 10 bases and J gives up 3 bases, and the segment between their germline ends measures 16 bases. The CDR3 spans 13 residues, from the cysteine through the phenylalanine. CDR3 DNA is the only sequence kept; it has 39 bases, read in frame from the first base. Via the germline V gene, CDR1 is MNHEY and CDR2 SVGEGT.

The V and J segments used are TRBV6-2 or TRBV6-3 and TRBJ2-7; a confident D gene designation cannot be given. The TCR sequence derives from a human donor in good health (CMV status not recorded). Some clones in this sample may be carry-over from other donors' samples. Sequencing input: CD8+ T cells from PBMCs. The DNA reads TGTGCCACCGAGAGGAACCGACGCTACGAGCAGTACTTC. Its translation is CATERNRRYEQYF.